The 21 T cell receptor beta chains below all came from one sample that was sequenced in a study of OX40 agonist ivuxolimab in advanced cancers. Measured with immunoSEQ multiplex PCR; TCRdb has only the in-frame clones, and not every one. Here the sample spans 65,000 or so clones, around 90% being singletons. Sequencing used CD4+ or CD8+ T cells sorted from blood, obtained in a trial of the OX40 agonist ivuxolimab. Receptor source: an adult with an advanced solid tumor such as melanoma, head and neck, liver or kidney cancer.

This chain joins TRBV19 and TRBJ1-1, with TRBD1 matching 8 bases. Germline loops: CDR1 LNHDA, CDR2 SQIVND (reference sequence). Trimming cost V 7 bases and J 1 base; bases outside gene matches: 5. The CDR3 runs 14 residues. For the CDR3, the DNA is TGTGCCAGTATCCGGACAGGGAGGAACACTGAAGCTTTCTTT. The encoded protein is CASIRTGRNTEAFF.

This chain connects TRBV9 to TRBJ1-1, with TRBD1 matching 8 bases. CDR1 is SGDLS, CDR2 YYNGEE, per germline. With 0 bases clipped from V and 11 bases from J, the junction kept 9 bases outside the gene matches. The CDR3 totals 14 residues. The CDR3 DNA reads as TGTGCCAGCAGCGTAGGAGGGGGCGACAGGGGTGCTTTCTTT. It is translated as CASSVGGGDRGAFF.

The gene calls are TRBV7-3 and TRBJ1-5; 8 bases are shared with TRBD1. Unmatched junction bases numbered 1, after V lost 4 bases and J lost 5 bases. CDR3 size: 13 residues. In germline, CDR1 is SGHTA, CDR2 FQGTGA. CDR3 residues: CASSSQGDQPQHF. The CDR3 nucleotides are TGTGCCAGCAGCTCACAGGGGGATCAGCCCCAGCATTTT.

The V and J genes are TRBV5-1 and TRBJ1-1; no firm D call. Trimming took 1 base from V and 3 from J, leaving 13 bases between them. The CDR3 has 15 residues. Germline V CDR1 and CDR2: SGHRS, YFSETQ. The DNA of the CDR3 is TGCGCCAGCAGCTTGAGGGTGCCCGGGGACACTGAAGCTTTCTTT. Its protein product is CASSLRVPGDTEAFF.

The chain is built from TRBV5-1 and TRBJ1-5; D remains ambiguous. CDR3 length equals 13 residues. The germline CDR1 and CDR2 sequences are SGHRS and YFSETQ. V was cut by 0 bases and J by 3 bases, with 4 bases left in between. The CDR3 nucleotides read TGCGCCAGCAGCTTGGCTACCAATCAGCCCCAGCATTTT. Protein sequence: CASSLATNQPQHF.

The chain couples TRBV7-2 to TRBJ1-4; D not certain. The CDR3 loop spans 13 amino acids. V lost 5 bases, J lost 8 bases, and 12 bases lay in between. The germline CDR1 and CDR2 sequences are SGHTA and FQGNSA. For the CDR3, the DNA is TGTGCCAGCAGCCTCCCGATTGGAGAAAAACTGTTTTTT. This codes for CASSLPIGEKLFF.

This sequence joins TRBV28 and TRBJ2-5; 7 nucleotides align to TRBD2. Germline lookup yields CDR1 MDHEN and CDR2 SYDVKM. There are 18 residues in the CDR3. V shed 3 bases, J shed 0 bases, and the junction held 13 bases outside the gene matches. The CDR3 DNA reads as TGTGCCAGCAGTTTGCCACTACGGGCTAGCGGTTACCAAGAGACCCAGTACTTC. This gives the protein CASSLPLRASGYQETQYF.

V and J are TRBV7-2 and TRBJ2-6, with D unclear. CDR1 and CDR2 (germline): SGHTA, FQGNSA. This CDR3 has 15 residues. V was shortened by 5 bases and J by 2 bases, with 10 bases between the two germline ends. CDR3 region: CASSPRLTGANVLTF. The CDR3 nucleotides are TGTGCCAGCAGCCCTCGGTTAACTGGGGCCAACGTCCTGACTTTC. The full variable domain, with the rest looked up from reference TRBV7-2 and TRBJ2-6, is GAGVSQSPSNKVTEKGKDVELRCDPISGHTALYWYRQSLGQGLEFLIYFQGNSAPDKSGLPSDRFSAERTGGSVSTLTIQRTQQEDSAVYLCASSPRLTGANVLTFGAGSRLTVL.

The rearrangement links TRBV27 to TRBJ2-1; weak D call: TRBD2 (5 bases). The CDR3 runs to 17 residues. Per the germline V gene, CDR1 is MNHEY and CDR2 is SMNVEV (reference sequence). Trimming shortened V by 3 bases and J by 6 bases, and 21 bases separated the two germline ends. The CDR3 protein is CASSFPKGRAGRNEQFF. The CDR3 region has the DNA TGTGCCAGCAGTTTCCCCAAAGGGCGGGCCGGTCGCAATGAGCAGTTCTTC.

This clone has just a few counts. The V gene is TRBV7-3, the J gene TRBJ2-2; D not resolved. The V gene lost 3 bases and the J gene lost 8 bases, with 7 bases spanning the gap. This CDR3 region has 12 residues. Germline CDR1 reads SGHTA; CDR2 reads FQGTGA. The CDR3 sequence is CASSLSEGELFF. The DNA for the CDR3 is TGTGCCAGCAGCTTGTCGGAGGGGGAGCTGTTTTTT. The whole variable domain, remainder taken from reference TRBV7-3 and TRBJ2-2, is GAGVSQTPSNKVTEKGKYVELRCDPISGHTALYWYRQSLGQGPEFLIYFQGTGAADDSGLPNDRFFAVRPEGSVSTLKIQRTERGDSAVYLCASSLSEGELFFGEGSRLTVL.

The rearrangement joins TRBV28 to TRBJ1-2; D is perhaps TRBD1 (6 bases). CDR3 length: 15 residues. Germline V gene lookup returns CDR1 MDHEN and CDR2 SYDVKM. The germline V and J ends were trimmed by 1 base and 7 bases, with 16 bases remaining between them. The CDR3 spells CASSLSRPGGGGYTF. The CDR3 nucleotides read TGTGCCAGCAGTTTATCAAGGCCGGGGGGCGGTGGCTACACCTTC.

This chain joins TRBV27 and TRBJ2-3, with D possibly TRBD2 on 5 matching bases. CDR3 size: 12 residues. Trimming left V 5 bases short and J 6 bases short, with 9 bases between. Germline CDR1 MNHEY, CDR2 SMNVEV (reference sequence). CDR3 coding DNA: TGTGCCAGCAGTGAGGGATTGGATACGCAGTATTTT. As protein: CASSEGLDTQYF.

J is TRBJ2-7 and V is TRBV4-1, with 9 bases lining up with TRBD1. The V gene end was trimmed by 1 base and the J gene end by 8 bases; junction bases not matched to a gene: 9. The germline V gene encodes CDR1 MGHRA and CDR2 YSYEKL. The CDR3 totals 15 residues. CDR3 sequence reads: CASSQGDRTGAQQYF. CDR3 DNA: TGCGCCAGCAGCCAAGGGGATCGGACAGGGGCCCAGCAGTACTTC.

The rearrangement links TRBV7-9 to TRBJ1-5; D perhaps matches TRBD1 (5 bases). This CDR3 is 16 amino acids long. Trimming took off 4 bases at V and 0 bases at J, with 13 bases between the two ends. In germline, CDR1 is SEHNR, CDR2 FQNEAQ (reference sequence). The CDR3 DNA is TGTGCCAGCAGCTCGGACGGGACGTCTAGCAATCAGCCCCAGCATTTT. Encoded protein: CASSSDGTSSNQPQHF.

CDR3 sequence: CASSHRTRGSQETQYF. The CDR3, as DNA: TGTGCCAGCAGCCACCGGACAAGGGGGTCCCAAGAGACCCAGTACTTC. V and J are TRBV7-2 and TRBJ2-5; a possible D gene is TRBD1 (6 bases). The CDR3 loop spans 16 amino acids. Per the germline V gene, CDR1 is SGHTA and CDR2 is FQGNSA. Between the trimmed V and J ends, which lost 5 bases and 1 base, there was a span of 17 bases.

V gene TRBV11-3 combines with J gene TRBJ2-1; TRBD2 agrees at 9 bases. Germline CDR1 and CDR2: SGHNT and YENEEA. This CDR3 region has 16 residues. The V and J ends lost 5 bases and 6 bases, in that order; junction bases with no gene match: 11. As DNA, the CDR3 is TGTGCCAGCAGCCTAGCGGGACAGAAAAAAATCAATGAGCAGTTCTTC. It translates to CASSLAGQKKINEQFF.

The chain carries TRBV28 and TRBJ1-1, with D perhaps TRBD1 (5 bases). The CDR3 covers 14 residues. The V and J ends lost 5 bases and 1 base respectively, with 11 bases between them. Germline V gene lookup returns CDR1 MDHEN and CDR2 SYDVKM. The CDR3 DNA follows: TGTGCCAGCAGTCCTGATGACAGGAACACTGAAGCTTTCTTT. Its translation: CASSPDDRNTEAFF.

This sequence joins TRBV7-9 and TRBJ2-1; D is perhaps TRBD1 (6 bases). This CDR3 spans 14 amino acids. Germline CDR1 is SEHNR and CDR2 is FQNEAQ (reference sequence). The V and J ends lost 3 bases and 7 bases respectively, with 13 bases between them. Written as DNA, the CDR3 is TGTGCCAGCAGCTTCCAGGGGCCTAGGAATGAGCAGTTCTTC. It translates to CASSFQGPRNEQFF.

This rearrangement joins TRBV7-2 to TRBJ2-7, with 8 bases that match TRBD1. V gave up 6 bases and J gave up 5 bases; unmatched junction bases: 9. In germline, CDR1 is SGHTA, CDR2 FQGNSA. This CDR3 is built from 14 residues. Written as DNA, the CDR3 is TGTGCCAGCAGGGATACAGGGGGGCCAGACGAGCAGTACTTC. It yields the protein CASRDTGGPDEQYF.

The chain uses TRBV11-3 and TRBJ2-5; 11 nucleotides match TRBD2. Germline trimming cut 5 bases from V and 2 bases from J; bases unmatched to any gene: 4. Per the germline V gene, CDR1 is SGHNT and CDR2 is YENEEA. The CDR3 runs 15 residues. The CDR3 DNA reads as TGTGCCAGCAGCAAAGGGACTAGCGGACAAGAGACCCAGTACTTC. Its protein product is CASSKGTSGQETQYF.

The CDR3 is CASSSLPLSYEQYF. DNA for the CDR3: TGTGCCAGCAGCTCCCTACCCCTCTCCTACGAGCAGTACTTC. The chain recombines TRBV6-5 with TRBJ2-7, with D unresolved. Trimming stripped 6 bases from V and 0 bases from J, with 12 bases between. The CDR3 has 14 amino acids. Germline CDR1 reads MNHEY; CDR2 reads SVGAGI.